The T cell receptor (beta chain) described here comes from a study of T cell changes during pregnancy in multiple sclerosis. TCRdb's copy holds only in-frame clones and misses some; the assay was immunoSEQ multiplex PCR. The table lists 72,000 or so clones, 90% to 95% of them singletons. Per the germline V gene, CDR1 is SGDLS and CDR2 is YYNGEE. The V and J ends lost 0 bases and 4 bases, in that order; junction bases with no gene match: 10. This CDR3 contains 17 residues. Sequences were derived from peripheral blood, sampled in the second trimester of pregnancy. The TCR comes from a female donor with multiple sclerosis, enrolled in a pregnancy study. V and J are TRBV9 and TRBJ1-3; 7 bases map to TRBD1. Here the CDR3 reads CASSVESGGGAGNTIYF. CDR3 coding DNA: TGTGCCAGCAGCGTAGAAAGTGGAGGGGGCGCCGGAAACACCATATATTTT.